A selection of T cell receptor beta chains follows, all from one sample in a study of cytomegalovirus exposure and HLA in healthy donors. Measured with immunoSEQ multiplex PCR; TCRdb has only the in-frame clones, and not every one. The sample shows under 85,000 clones, approximately 94% of them seen only once. Sequenced sample: PBMCs. These receptors originate from a woman under 30 in good health and CMV-seropositive. Both conserved end residues are part of each CDR3. The order of the fields is J gene, D gene, V gene, clone size, CDR3 length, CDR3 protein, CDR3 DNA. D genes are given only for firm matches. For some rows the clone size is stated as once, few or many, or as a class when expanded; others skip it.

>TRBJ1-4|.|TRBV7-2|once|14
CASSLGPTGEKLFF
TGTGCCAGCAGCTTAGGTCCGACGGGGGAAAAACTGTTTTTT
>TRBJ1-2|TRBD1|TRBV4-3|.|13
CASSYGQGYGYTF
TGCGCCAGCAGCTATGGACAGGGCTATGGCTACACCTTC
>TRBJ2-3|TRBD2|TRBV28|.|16
CASSLPAGVGADTQYF
TGTGCCAGCAGTTTACCTGCGGGAGTAGGCGCAGATACGCAGTATTTT
>TRBJ2-1|.|TRBV11-3|.|15
CASSLDGSSYNEQFF
TGTGCCAGCAGCTTAGACGGGAGCTCCTACAATGAGCAGTTCTTC
>TRBJ2-7|.|TRBV5-1|.|13
CASSLFREDEQYF
TGCGCCAGCAGCTTGTTTAGGGAGGACGAGCAGTACTTC
>TRBJ2-5|.|TRBV9|.|14
CASSVFAQAETQYF
TGTGCCAGCAGCGTATTCGCTCAGGCGGAGACCCAGTACTTC
>TRBJ1-1|TRBD1|TRBV5-1|.|14
CASTPTGRNTEAFF
TGCGCCAGCACCCCGACAGGGAGGAACACTGAAGCTTTCTTT
>TRBJ2-7|TRBD2|TRBV7-2|.|12
CASTLAGYEQYF
TGTGCCAGCACACTAGCGGGGTACGAGCAGTACTTC
>TRBJ2-6|TRBD1|TRBV5-6|.|16
CASSLFRDSRANVLTF
TGTGCCAGCAGCTTATTCCGGGACAGCCGCGCCAACGTCCTGACTTTC
>TRBJ1-2|.|TRBV5-1|.|13
CASSLASDYGYTF
TGCGCCAGCAGCTTGGCCTCAGACTATGGCTACACCTTC
>TRBJ2-3|TRBD2|TRBV11-2|.|16
CASSFSGTRGSDTQYF
TGTGCCAGCAGCTTCTCCGGGACTAGAGGCTCAGATACGCAGTATTTT
>TRBJ2-7|.|TRBV29-1|.|12
CSVGQDTYEQYF
TGCAGCGTGGGGCAGGATACCTACGAGCAGTACTTC
>TRBJ2-7|.|TRBV4-2|.|16
CASSQDVGGHDYEQYF
TGTGCCAGCAGCCAAGATGTCGGAGGGCACGACTACGAGCAGTACTTC
>TRBJ2-5|.|TRBV9|.|15
CASSAGITGRETQYF
TGTGCCAGCAGCGCGGGTATTACAGGGAGAGAGACCCAGTACTTC
>TRBJ2-7|TRBD2|TRBV4-1|.|16
CASSQGLAGVSYEQYF
TGCGCCAGCAGCCAGGGACTAGCGGGAGTTAGCTACGAGCAGTACTTC
>TRBJ2-5|.|TRBV28|.|15
CASSAGTTSEETQYF
TGTGCCAGCAGTGCCGGGACAACCTCTGAGGAGACCCAGTACTTC
>TRBJ2-3|TRBD2|TRBV14|once|17
CASSQGRERGRGHTQYF
TGTGCCAGCAGCCAAGGTAGGGAGCGGGGCCGTGGGCATACGCAGTATTTT
>TRBJ1-2|.|TRBV19|.|15
CASSMVRATNYGYTF
TGTGCCAGTAGTATGGTTAGAGCCACTAACTATGGCTACACCTTC
>TRBJ1-1|.|TRBV19|.|15
CASSIAWGGETEAFF
TGTGCCAGTAGTATAGCCTGGGGGGGGGAGACTGAAGCTTTCTTT
>TRBJ1-1|.|TRBV9|.|13
CASSGGQNTEAFF
TGTGCCAGCAGCGGCGGACAGAACACTGAAGCTTTCTTT
>TRBJ2-3|.|TRBV18|.|15
CASSSTESSTDTQYF
TGTGCCAGCTCTTCGACAGAATCTAGCACAGATACGCAGTATTTT
>TRBJ1-1|TRBD1|TRBV18|.|14
CASSRDRAGGEAFF
TGTGCCAGCTCACGAGACAGGGCCGGGGGTGAAGCTTTCTTT
>TRBJ2-1|.|TRBV9|.|16
CASSGLSGSSYNEQFF
TGTGCCAGCAGCGGTCTTAGCGGCAGCTCCTACAATGAGCAGTTCTTC
>TRBJ1-3|.|TRBV4-1|.|14
CASSQRGTGNTIYF
TGCGCCAGCAGCCAGAGGGGGACTGGAAACACCATATATTTT
>TRBJ1-6|.|TRBV2|.|13
CASASQANSPLHF
TGTGCCAGCGCGTCCCAGGCCAATTCACCCCTCCACTTT
>TRBJ1-6|.|TRBV7-2|once|16
CASSLAMSSYNSPLHF
TGTGCCAGCAGCTTAGCGATGAGCTCCTATAATTCACCCCTCCACTTT
>TRBJ1-3|TRBD1|TRBV5-1|.|17
CASSLAPSGGTGNTIYF
TGCGCCAGCAGCTTGGCTCCCTCAGGGGGCACGGGAAACACCATATATTTT
>TRBJ1-5|.|TRBV7-2|.|13
CASSGQSNQPQHF
TGTGCCAGCAGCGGACAGAGCAATCAGCCCCAGCATTTT
>TRBJ2-7|TRBD1|TRBV4-3|.|18
CASSLLPPTGGTMGEQYF
TGCGCCAGCAGCCTCCTCCCCCCGACAGGGGGCACTATGGGGGAGCAGTACTTC
>TRBJ1-1|.|TRBV5-1|.|16
CASSLDGRNMNTEAFF
TGCGCCAGCAGCTTGGATGGGAGAAACATGAACACTGAAGCTTTCTTT
>TRBJ2-7|.|TRBV6-5|.|14
CASSPTGQTYEQYF
TGTGCCAGCAGTCCCACAGGCCAAACCTACGAGCAGTACTTC
>TRBJ1-4|TRBD1|TRBV7-2|.|14
CASSLTGMDEKLFF
TGTGCCAGCAGCTTGACAGGGATGGATGAAAAACTGTTTTTT
>TRBJ2-1|.|TRBV6-6|.|15
CASSNLPLPSDEQFF
TGTGCCAGCAGTAATCTACCCCTCCCCTCGGATGAGCAGTTCTTC